These 19 T cell receptor beta chains were all obtained from the same sample, sequenced in a study of shared clonotypes between healthy human individuals. Clones were sequenced by immunoSEQ multiplex PCR, and TCRdb holds only the in-frame ones, with some missing. The sample consists of about 2.5 million clones, 80% to 95% of them appearing once. What was sequenced was naive CD4+ T cells from PBMCs. Subset given: CD45RA+ positively selected. Receptor source: a man younger than 35 in good health. Some clones in this sample may be carry-over from other donors' samples.

This chain joins TRBV6-6 and TRBJ2-5, with TRBD2 identical over 11 bases. J was trimmed by 0 bases and V by 3 bases; bases with no gene match: 3. Per the germline V gene, CDR1 is MNHNY and CDR2 is SVGAGI (reference sequence). The CDR3 runs to 16 residues. DNA for the CDR3: TGTGCCAGCAGTTATGAGACTAGCGGGGACCAAGAGACCCAGTACTTC. Translation: CASSYETSGDQETQYF.

The chain recombines TRBV5-4 with TRBJ2-5; the D gene is possibly TRBD1 (8 bases). The CDR3 sequence is 15 residues long. Trimming took 3 bases from V and 4 from J, leaving 16 bases between them. The germline gives CDR1 SGHNT, CDR2 YYREEE (reference sequence). The CDR3 protein is CASSSQGGLGETQYF. The CDR3 nucleotides are TGTGCCAGCAGCTCACAGGGGGGGTTAGGAGAGACCCAGTACTTC.

This rearrangement joins TRBV6-1 to TRBJ1-4; TRBD1 agrees at 9 bases. CDR3 length: 15 residues. V was clipped by 5 bases and J by 3 bases; unmatched bases: 4. CDR1 and CDR2 (germline): MNHNS, SASEGT. In DNA form, the CDR3 reads TGTGCCAGCAGTACTCGGGACAGGGCTAATGAAAAACTGTTTTTT. It specifies CASSTRDRANEKLFF.

The rearrangement uses TRBV10-1 and TRBJ1-1; no firm D call. Germline CDR1 WNHNN, CDR2 SYGVQD (reference sequence). This CDR3 region has 12 residues. Deletions cut 3 bases from V and 8 bases from J, with 10 bases between. CDR3 coding DNA: TGCGCCAGCAGTGAAAGGGCCGGGGAAGCTTTCTTT. Translated: CASSERAGEAFF.

The rearrangement links TRBV5-1 to TRBJ1-2; TRBD1 is a possible D gene (6 bases). Trimming left V 3 bases short and J 6 bases short, with 12 bases between. Germline CDR1 is SGHRS and CDR2 is YFSETQ. CDR3 length equals 13 residues. CDR3 coding DNA: TGCGCCAGCAGCTCAGGGGTTTTCGATGGCTACACCTTC. Its translation is CASSSGVFDGYTF.

A note on this clone: Within the sample, other DNA sequences also encode this same CDR3. The rearrangement uses TRBV10-3 and TRBJ1-5; D gene unclear. V lost 4 bases and J lost 0, with 4 bases in between. Looked up from germline, CDR1 is ENHRY and CDR2 is SYGVKD. The CDR3 length is 13 residues. Here the CDR3 DNA reads TGTGCCATCAGTGCAAATAGCAATCAGCCCCAGCATTTT. Translated: CAISANSNQPQHF.

The chain is built from TRBV2 and TRBJ1-1; the D gene is possibly TRBD1 (5 bases). CDR1 and CDR2 (germline): SNHLY, FYNNEI. The germline V and J ends were trimmed by 7 bases and 4 bases, with 19 bases remaining between them. The CDR3 covers 15 residues. DNA of the CDR3: TGTGCCAGCACCCTAGAAGCGGGGGGAGGCACTGAAGCTTTCTTT. Protein sequence: CASTLEAGGGTEAFF.

V gene TRBV5-1 combines with J gene TRBJ1-1; 7 positions agree with TRBD1. This CDR3 has 16 residues. Germline CDR1 is SGHRS and CDR2 is YFSETQ. V trimming: 4 bases; J trimming: 4 bases; junction bases outside the gene matches: 13. The CDR3, as DNA: TGCGCCAGCAGCACGCCCGAGACAGGGCTTCTCACTGAAGCTTTCTTT. Amino acid sequence: CASSTPETGLLTEAFF. Based on the CDR3 plus reference TRBV5-1 and TRBJ1-1, the full variable domain is KAGVTQTPRYLIKTRGQQVTLSCSPISGHRSVSWYQQTPGQGLQFLFEYFSETQRNKGNFPGRFSGRQFSNSRSEMNVSTLELGDSALYLCASSTPETGLLTEAFFGQGTRLTVV.

This rearrangement joins TRBV5-1 to TRBJ1-4; D not resolved. The CDR3 length is 17 residues. CDR1 and CDR2 from the germline V gene are SGHRS and YFSETQ. The germline V and J ends were trimmed by 4 bases and 8 bases, with 24 bases remaining between them. As DNA, the CDR3 is TGCGCCAGCAGCCTGCAAGACCGGGGAATCGTTGGCGAAAAACTGTTTTTT. Its translation is CASSLQDRGIVGEKLFF.

V usage is TRBV7-9 and J usage is TRBJ2-7; D ambiguous. The CDR3 length is 12 residues. Trimming pared 4 bases from V and 6 bases from J, leaving 10 bases between. Germline V gives CDR1 SEHNR, CDR2 FQNEAQ (reference sequence). The chain's CDR3 is CASSSRGTEQYF. The DNA of the CDR3 is TGTGCCAGCAGCTCCCGTGGTACCGAGCAGTACTTC.

The chain joins TRBV18 to TRBJ2-6; a possible D gene is TRBD2 (6 bases). There are 18 residues in the CDR3. Germline loops: CDR1 KGHSH, CDR2 LQKENI. V was pared by 3 bases and J by 1 base, with 16 bases between. In DNA, the CDR3 is TGTGCCAGCTCACCCCTCAGACTAGTAAGTTCTGGGGCCAACGTCCTGACTTTC. Its protein is CASSPLRLVSSGANVLTF.

The V call is TRBV7-2, the J call TRBJ2-1; 10 positions match TRBD2. This CDR3 spans 15 amino acids. Trimming removed 5 bases from V and 8 bases from J; junction bases left unmatched: 9. Germline V gene lookup returns CDR1 SGHTA and CDR2 FQGNSA. The CDR3 coding sequence is TGTGCCAGCAGCCGCGGCCGGACTAGCGGCGATGAGCAGTTCTTC. Encoded protein: CASSRGRTSGDEQFF.

The chain combines TRBV11-2 with TRBJ1-3; no clear D. CDR1 SGHAT and CDR2 FQNNGV come from the germline V gene. This CDR3 has 12 amino acids. V lost 2 bases to trimming and J lost 9 bases, with 8 bases between them. This CDR3 is CASSLIWGTIYF. As DNA, the CDR3 is TGTGCCAGCAGCTTAATATGGGGCACCATATATTTT.

The chain carries TRBV5-5 and TRBJ1-1; a possible D gene is TRBD1 (6 bases). Trimming left V 1 base short and J 0 bases short, with 13 bases between. Germline V gene lookup returns CDR1 SGHKS and CDR2 YYEKEE (reference sequence). The CDR3 length is 16 residues. The CDR3 bases are TGTGCCAGCAGCTTGACCCGGACAGACCTGAACACTGAAGCTTTCTTT. Protein: CASSLTRTDLNTEAFF.

J is TRBJ2-1 and V is TRBV6-5; D is undetermined. Germline V gives CDR1 MNHEY, CDR2 SVGAGI. With 6 bases removed from V and 6 bases from J, the gap between germline ends came to 18 bases. The CDR3 totals 15 residues. This CDR3 reads CASRLDPSEINEQFF. The CDR3 nucleotides read TGTGCCAGCAGGCTCGACCCCAGTGAAATCAATGAGCAGTTCTTC.

This CDR3 is CASSRQGADTGELFF. Here the CDR3 DNA reads TGTGCCAGCAGCCGACAGGGGGCTGACACCGGGGAGCTGTTTTTT. The chain couples TRBV7-2 to TRBJ2-2; 10 nucleotides match TRBD1. Germline lookup yields CDR1 SGHTA and CDR2 FQGNSA. The CDR3 length is 15 residues. Trimming took 5 bases from V and 3 from J; bases not matched to a gene: 3.

The CDR3: CASSLATGRVMEQYF. The CDR3 bases are TGTGCCAGCAGCTTAGCGACAGGCCGAGTTATGGAGCAGTACTTC. This sequence joins TRBV7-8 and TRBJ2-7, with D maybe TRBD1 (6 bases). The CDR3 is 15 amino acids. V was pared by 0 bases and J by 7 bases, with 16 bases between. Germline V CDR1 and CDR2: SGHVS, FQNEAQ.

V and J are TRBV27 and TRBJ2-2, with TRBD2 matching over 16 bases. Trimming took 7 bases from V and 0 from J; bases not matched to a gene: 5. Per the germline V gene, CDR1 is MNHEY and CDR2 is SMNVEV (reference sequence). The CDR3 is made up of 18 amino acids. CDR3 protein: CASTWGLAGGPNTGELFF. The CDR3 nucleotides are TGTGCCAGCACCTGGGGACTAGCGGGAGGGCCGAACACCGGGGAGCTGTTTTTT.

This sequence joins TRBV5-1 and TRBJ2-3; the match to TRBD2 covers 10 bases. Germline V gives CDR1 SGHRS, CDR2 YFSETQ. J lost 6 bases, V lost 3 bases, and 22 bases had no gene match. The CDR3 covers 20 residues. CDR3 nucleotide sequence: TGCGCCAGCAGCTCCCCGGTGTTAGCGGGAGGCCCGAGTCAGGCGGATACGCAGTATTTT. The encoded protein is CASSSPVLAGGPSQADTQYF. Complete variable domain (other parts from reference TRBV5-1 and TRBJ2-3): KAGVTQTPRYLIKTRGQQVTLSCSPISGHRSVSWYQQTPGQGLQFLFEYFSETQRNKGNFPGRFSGRQFSNSRSEMNVSTLELGDSALYLCASSSPVLAGGPSQADTQYFGPGTRLTVL.